The clone carrying this TCR beta chain was recorded at least ten times. Its antigen is undetermined. This sample was taken from a study of T cells in Graves' hyperthyroidism and ophthalmopathy. Regions amplified from RNA transcripts were the TCR beta CDR3 regions. HTBI primers were used for first-round RT-PCR of the TCR CDR3. A single record per CDR3 protein comes from TCRdb applying MiXCR to the multiplex PCR reads. The sample records about 210,000 distinct CDR3 sequences, 15% to 20% being singletons. Whole-study findings and limits: The majority of expanded thyroid clonotypes above 0.001 also appeared in blood.

Trimming removed 2 bases from V and 8 bases from J, with 15 bases in between. Germline lookup yields CDR1 SEHNR and CDR2 FQNEAQ (reference sequence). The CDR3 covers 14 residues. The source material was blood. The V call is TRBV7-9, the J call TRBJ1-2; D gene ambiguous. The receptor was derived from a man aged 40-50 years with Graves' hyperthyroidism. CDR3 sequence reads: CASSLRAGRKGYTF. The CDR3 bases are TGTGCCAGCAGCTTAAGGGCGGGGAGGAAGGGCTACACCTTC.